Described below is a single T cell receptor (beta chain) sequence and its context. The antigen is not known. The repertoire was sequenced with immunoSEQ multiplex PCR; TCRdb's copy has only in-frame clones and lacks some. The sample yields approximately 2,000,000 clones, just under 95% seen once. The data originate from a study of shared clonotypes between healthy human individuals. The study's findings and limits: Compared with memory subsets, naive subsets generally had larger estimated richness. Non-shared clonotypes had lower generation probabilities than those shared by all four donors. Sharing across four donors was highest in naive CD4 (roughly 5%) and lowest in memory CD8 (roughly 0.4%).

Germline assignment: CDR1 GTSNPN and CDR2 SVGIG (reference sequence). The V gene lost 5 bases and the J gene lost 2 bases, with 10 bases spanning the gap. The CDR3 consists of 13 residues. This TCR was sampled from a man younger than 35 in good health. Some clones in this sample may be carry-over from other donors' samples. The source material was naive CD4+ T cells from PBMCs. Subset meaning: CD45RA+ positively selected. The gene calls are TRBV30 and TRBJ1-5; D may be TRBD1 (6 bases). CDR3 sequence reads: CAWGYRGNQPQHF. The CDR3 DNA sequence: TGTGCCTGGGGCTACAGGGGCAATCAGCCCCAGCATTTT.